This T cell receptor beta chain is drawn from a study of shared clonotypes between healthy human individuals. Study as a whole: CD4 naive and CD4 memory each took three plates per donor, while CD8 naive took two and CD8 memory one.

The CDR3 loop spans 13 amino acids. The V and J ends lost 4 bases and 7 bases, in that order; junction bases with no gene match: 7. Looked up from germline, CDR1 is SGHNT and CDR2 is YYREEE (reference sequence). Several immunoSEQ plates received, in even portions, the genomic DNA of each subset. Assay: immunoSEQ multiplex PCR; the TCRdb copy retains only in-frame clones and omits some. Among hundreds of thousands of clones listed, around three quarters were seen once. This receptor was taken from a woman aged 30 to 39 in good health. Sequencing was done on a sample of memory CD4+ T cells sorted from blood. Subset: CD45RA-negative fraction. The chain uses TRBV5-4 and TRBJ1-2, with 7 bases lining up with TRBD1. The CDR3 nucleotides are TGTGCCAGCAGCGACAGGGCCTGGGGTGGCTACACCTTC. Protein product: CASSDRAWGGYTF. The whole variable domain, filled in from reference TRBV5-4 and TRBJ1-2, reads ETGVTQSPTHLIKTRGQQVTLRCSSQSGHNTVSWYQQALGQGPQFIFQYYREEENGRGNFPPRFSGLQFPNYSSELNVNALELDDSALYLCASSDRAWGGYTFGSGTRLTVV.